These 24 T cell receptor beta chains share one sample of origin, sequenced in a study of T-cell memory formation after mild COVID-19. One entry per CDR3 protein, called by TCRdb with MiXCR from the 5' RACE reads. The sample yields approximately 490,000 distinct CDR3 sequences, approximately 20% seen once. What was sequenced was PBMCs or a T cell subset sorted from them (not recorded which). The receptors here all came from an adult woman who had mild COVID-19 (a few samples of this study predate the infection). Cell type and time point are not known.

This clonotype was picked up a small number of times. The V and J genes are TRBV7-9 and TRBJ2-6; TRBD2 matches 7 bases. V shed 4 bases, J shed 4 bases, and the junction held 10 bases outside the gene matches. This CDR3 region has 17 residues. From germline, CDR1 is SEHNR and CDR2 FQNEAQ (reference sequence). CDR3 DNA sequence: TGTGCCAGCAGCTCCCGGGGAGGGACCGGAGGGGCCAACGTCCTGACTTTC. Its protein product is CASSSRGGTGGANVLTF.

This chain links TRBV24-1 with TRBJ2-1; possibly TRBD2 for D (6 bases). The CDR3 totals 16 residues. V was clipped by 7 bases and J by 5 bases, with 20 bases between them. Looked up from germline, CDR1 is KGHDR and CDR2 is SFDVKD. CDR3 amino acids: CATRGLIAGMDNEQFF. CDR3 nucleotides: TGTGCCACCAGAGGCTTGATCGCGGGGATGGACAATGAGCAGTTCTTC.

This clonotype occurred a few times. V is TRBV7-9 and J is TRBJ2-1, with D possibly matching TRBD1 (5 bases). Germline CDR1 SEHNR, CDR2 FQNEAQ (reference sequence). The CDR3 loop spans 13 amino acids. V lost 5 bases, J lost 5 bases, and 10 bases lay in between. CDR3 loop: CASSASTDNEQFF. DNA of the CDR3: TGTGCCAGCAGCGCGTCGACAGACAATGAGCAGTTCTTC.

The chain joins TRBV7-2 to TRBJ2-6; D gene uncertain. The V and J ends lost 0 bases and 4 bases respectively, with 13 bases between them. The CDR3 contains 17 residues. Germline CDR1 SGHTA, CDR2 FQGNSA. Here the CDR3 reads CASSLAGPGRGANVLTF. The CDR3 region has the DNA TGTGCCAGCAGCTTAGCGGGCCCCGGTCGCGGGGCCAACGTCCTGACTTTC.

This sequence joins TRBV12-3 or TRBV12-4 and TRBJ2-1, with 10 bases lining up with TRBD2. CDR3 length: 13 residues. V gave up 6 bases and J gave up 10 bases; unmatched junction bases: 6. The CDR3 DNA is TGTGCCAGCAGCCCTATACTAGCGGGGGAGCAGTTCTTC. Residues: CASSPILAGEQFF.

The chain carries TRBV2 and TRBJ1-1; the D is unclear. V gave up 4 bases and J gave up 8 bases, with 17 bases separating them. Germline V CDR1 and CDR2: SNHLY, FYNNEI. The CDR3 runs 14 residues. CDR3: CASSGRSGSPEAFF. The CDR3 DNA follows: TGTGCCAGCAGTGGACGGTCCGGGAGCCCCGAAGCTTTCTTT.

The chain uses TRBV12-3 or TRBV12-4 and TRBJ2-1, with D unclear. V dropped 5 bases and J dropped 5 bases, with 16 bases sitting between them. The CDR3 sequence is 15 residues long. CDR3: CASSHPYRLNNEQFF. CDR3 DNA: TGTGCCAGCAGTCACCCTTATCGACTGAACAATGAGCAGTTCTTC.

This chain joins TRBV6-5 and TRBJ2-2; D ambiguous. Trimming left V 7 bases short and J 1 base short, with 7 bases between. Germline CDR1 and CDR2: MNHEY and SVGAGI. This CDR3 region has 13 residues. The CDR3 DNA is TGTGCCAGCAAAGTAATGAACACCGGGGAGCTGTTTTTT. This encodes CASKVMNTGELFF.

This clonotype was seen only a few times. This sequence joins TRBV2 and TRBJ2-7, with D perhaps given as TRBD1 or TRBD2 (5 bases each). V lost 5 bases, J lost 2 bases, and 13 bases lay in between. Germline CDR1 is SNHLY and CDR2 is FYNNEI. The CDR3 loop spans 14 amino acids. CDR3 in amino acids: CASSTRDGTYEQYF. As DNA, the CDR3 is TGTGCCAGCAGTACCCGGGACGGGACCTACGAGCAGTACTTC.

This chain connects TRBV6-1 to TRBJ1-6; 7 nucleotides agree with TRBD1. J gave up 7 bases and V 2 bases, and 2 bases lay outside the gene matches. Per germline, CDR1 MNHNS and CDR2 SASEGT. The CDR3 spans 14 residues. CDR3 residues: CASSERGPNSPLHF. The CDR3 DNA follows: TGTGCCAGCAGTGAAAGGGGGCCGAATTCACCCCTCCACTTT.

This clonotype was counted between two and nine times. The chain uses TRBV7-8 and TRBJ2-5; TRBD2 might be the D (5 bases). The CDR3 loop spans 18 amino acids. CDR1 is SGHVS, CDR2 FQNEAQ, per germline. Trimming took off 0 bases at V and 5 bases at J, with 22 bases between the two ends. CDR3 nucleotides: TGTGCCAGCAGCTTAGCGGCTCCTAGCTCTCCATTGGGGGAGACCCAGTACTTC. It is translated as CASSLAAPSSPLGETQYF.

This clonotype appeared a few times. The V call is TRBV19, the J call TRBJ1-5; D may be TRBD1 (5 bases). CDR3 length equals 15 residues. Germline values: CDR1 LNHDA, CDR2 SQIVND (reference sequence). V was trimmed by 4 bases and J by 2 bases, leaving 12 bases between them. The CDR3 region is CASSRGASGNQPQHF. In nucleotides, the CDR3 is TGTGCCAGTAGTAGAGGGGCGTCGGGCAATCAGCCCCAGCATTTT.

There are a few counts of this clonotype. In DNA, the CDR3 is TGTGCCATCAGTGTAGCTAGCGGGAGCTCCTACAATGAGCAGTTCTTC. Protein: CAISVASGSSYNEQFF. The chain has TRBV10-3 and TRBJ2-1, with 10 positions matching TRBD2. The CDR3 covers 16 residues. With 4 bases clipped from V and 0 bases from J, the junction kept 3 bases outside the gene matches. Germline values: CDR1 ENHRY, CDR2 SYGVKD.

V usage is TRBV24-1 and J usage is TRBJ2-7; TRBD2 matches 15 bases. CDR1 KGHDR and CDR2 SFDVKD come from the germline V gene. The trim removed 6 bases at V and 6 bases at J, leaving 5 bases unmatched. This CDR3 is 15 amino acids long. Written as DNA, the CDR3 is TGTGCCACCAGTCCGGGACTAGCGGGAGGTTCCGAGCAGTACTTC. This encodes CATSPGLAGGSEQYF.

The chain joins TRBV29-1 to TRBJ1-2; D ambiguous. Trimming left V 3 bases short and J 5 bases short, with 13 bases between. Germline V gives CDR1 SQVTM, CDR2 ANQGSEA. The CDR3 totals 13 residues. CDR3 region: CSVDGELKYGYTF. CDR3 bases: TGCAGCGTTGACGGGGAACTGAAGTATGGCTACACCTTC.

In this sample, this clonotype turned up a few times. The genes are TRBV28 and TRBJ2-7; D is unclear. This CDR3 contains 11 residues. The germline V and J ends were trimmed by 5 bases and 6 bases, with 8 bases remaining between them. The V gene's germline CDR1 is MDHEN and CDR2 SYDVKM. CDR3 nucleotides: TGTGCCAGCAGTGGGGTCTTCGAGCAGTACTTC. As protein: CASSGVFEQYF.

This clonotype was seen a few times. The chain links TRBV7-2 to TRBJ2-7; the match to TRBD2 covers 7 bases. The CDR3 is made up of 16 amino acids. With 4 bases clipped from V and 2 bases from J, the junction kept 11 bases outside the gene matches. Germline assignment: CDR1 SGHTA and CDR2 FQGNSA. The CDR3 DNA reads as TGTGCCAGCAGCTCGGGGGGTTCGGGAATACCCTACGAGCAGTACTTC. Translating it yields CASSSGGSGIPYEQYF.

The chain joins TRBV24-1 to TRBJ1-1; possible D gene TRBD1, 5 bases. V was trimmed by 7 bases and J by 2 bases, leaving 10 bases between them. The CDR3 runs to 13 residues. The germline V gene has CDR1 KGHDR and CDR2 SFDVKD. The CDR3 DNA reads TGTGCCACCAGGGGGGATTCCAACACTGAAGCTTTCTTT. Translating it yields CATRGDSNTEAFF.

In its sample, this clonotype was seen a few times. The chain uses TRBV24-1 and TRBJ2-7; possible D gene TRBD1, 5 bases. The CDR3 has 13 residues. Germline CDR1 and CDR2: KGHDR and SFDVKD. V was trimmed by 4 bases and J by 5 bases, leaving 11 bases between them. The CDR3 nucleotides are TGTGCCACCAGTGAGCCGGACACTGACGAGCAGTACTTC. Translated: CATSEPDTDEQYF.

This clonotype has more than one count but fewer than ten. This chain links TRBV21-1 with TRBJ2-3. TRBV21-1 is tagged as a pseudogene. CDR3 length: 14 amino acids. In DNA, the CDR3 is TGTGCCAGCAGCAAAGCGCTCGGGGCAGATACGCAGTATTTT. It encodes CASSKALGADTQYF.

The chain carries TRBV7-9 and TRBJ1-4; D remains unclear. This CDR3 comprises 15 residues. V was clipped by 1 base and J by 4 bases, with 10 bases between them. CDR1 SEHNR and CDR2 FQNEAQ come from the germline V gene (reference sequence). CDR3 bases: TGTGCCAGCAGCTTAGGCCGAAGAGATAATGAAAAACTGTTTTTT. Translated: CASSLGRRDNEKLFF.

CDR3 sequence: CASSQVGREPRAQTEQFF. CDR3 nucleotide sequence: TGCGCCAGCAGCCAAGTGGGGCGGGAGCCTAGGGCCCAAACTGAGCAGTTCTTC. This chain links TRBV4-1 with TRBJ2-1, with TRBD2 matching over 7 bases. Germline CDR1 and CDR2: MGHRA and YSYEKL. This CDR3 spans 18 amino acids. J lost 9 bases, V lost 1 base, and 18 bases had no gene match.

The chain's CDR3 is CSAGGGSNTGELFF. CDR3 nucleotide sequence: TGCAGCGCAGGGGGGGGCAGCAACACCGGGGAGCTGTTTTTT. The chain recombines TRBV29-1 with TRBJ2-2; D is possibly TRBD1 or TRBD2 (7 bases each). The V gene's germline CDR1 is SQVTM and CDR2 ANQGSEA. V was shortened by 7 bases and J by 2 bases, with 14 bases between the two germline ends. This CDR3 has 14 amino acids.

This clonotype was picked up a small number of times. V is TRBV7-2 and J is TRBJ2-1; no clear D. V was cut by 1 base and J by 10 bases, with 8 bases left in between. CDR1 is SGHTA and CDR2 is FQGNSA in the germline V gene. The CDR3 covers 12 residues. The CDR3 region is CASSLGAQEQFF. CDR3 coding DNA: TGTGCCAGCAGCTTAGGTGCCCAAGAGCAGTTCTTC.